A selection of T cell receptor beta chains follows, all from one sample in a study of OX40 agonist ivuxolimab in advanced cancers. Only in-frame clones appear in the TCRdb table, and some are missing; sequencing was by immunoSEQ multiplex PCR. The sample consists of roughly 43,000 clones, about nine tenths of them appearing once. The source was CD4+ or CD8+ T cells sorted from blood, collected in a trial of the OX40 agonist ivuxolimab. The receptors originated from an adult with an advanced solid tumor such as melanoma, head and neck, liver or kidney cancer. Each CDR3 is given with its conserved first and last residue. A D gene is named only where the DNA matches it firmly. Part of the rows lack a size; the others show once, few, many or a class for expanded clones.

len | d_gene | j_gene | abundance | v_gene | CDR3nt | CDR3aa
16 | NA | TRBJ1-2 | NA | TRBV6-6 | TGTGCCAGCAGTTACATCGGGCAGGTCCGTAACTATGGCTACACCTTC | CASSYIGQVRNYGYTF
14 | TRBD1 | TRBJ1-4 | NA | TRBV6-6 | TGTGCCAGCAGCAACCGGGACAGGGGCGAAAAACTGTTTTTT | CASSNRDRGEKLFF
14 | TRBD1 | TRBJ1-2 | NA | TRBV6-5 | TGTGCCAGCAGTCGACGCGGACAGGGGGCGGGCTACACCTTC | CASSRRGQGAGYTF
13 | NA | TRBJ2-1 | NA | TRBV29-1 | TGCAGCGTTGGTACAGGCCAATACAATGAGCAGTTCTTC | CSVGTGQYNEQFF
15 | TRBD1 | TRBJ2-2 | NA | TRBV11-3 | TGTGCCAGCAGCGGGGGACAGGACATCACCGGGGAGCTGTTTTTT | CASSGGQDITGELFF
14 | TRBD1 | TRBJ2-5 | NA | TRBV7-6 | TGTGCCAGCAGCTTGACAGGGGATAGGGAGACCCAGTACTTC | CASSLTGDRETQYF
15 | NA | TRBJ2-5 | NA | TRBV9 | TGTGCCAGCAGCCCAGAGGGGGGATCTGTTCAAACCCAGTACTTC | CASSPEGGSVQTQYF
15 | TRBD2 | TRBJ2-3 | few | TRBV5-4 | TGTGCCAGCAGCGCGGGACTAGCGGGGGACGGTACGCAGTATTTT | CASSAGLAGDGTQYF
11 | NA | TRBJ2-5 | NA | TRBV19 | TGTGCCAGTAGGGGAATTGAGACCCAGTACTTC | CASRGIETQYF
16 | TRBD1 | TRBJ1-3 | NA | TRBV5-1 | TGCGCCAGCAGCTACGGGGACAGCTTCTCTGGAAACACCATATATTTT | CASSYGDSFSGNTIYF
15 | TRBD2 | TRBJ2-7 | NA | TRBV5-1 | TGCGCCAGCAGCACCGGGACTAGCGGGTCCTACGAGCAGTACTTC | CASSTGTSGSYEQYF
17 | TRBD1 | TRBJ1-6 | NA | TRBV6-1 | TGTGCCAGCAGTGAACTCCACCATGACAGGGACGATTCACCCCTCCACTTT | CASSELHHDRDDSPLHF
14 | NA | TRBJ2-1 | NA | TRBV5-1 | TGCGCCAGCAGTCCAGCGACCTCCTACAATGAGCAGTTCTTC | CASSPATSYNEQFF
12 | NA | TRBJ2-3 | NA | TRBV29-1 | TGCAGCCCCGTGCCGCCGGGAGATACGCAGTATTTT | CSPVPPGDTQYF
12 | NA | TRBJ1-5 | NA | TRBV6-1 | TGTGCCAGCAGGTCCCCAAATCAGCCCCAGCATTTT | CASRSPNQPQHF
11 | NA | TRBJ1-2 | NA | TRBV20-1 | TGCAGTGCAAGGACCAACTATGGCTACACCTTC | CSARTNYGYTF
13 | NA | TRBJ1-2 | NA | TRBV5-6 | TGTGCCAGCAGCTTGACCTTGATGATGGGCTACACCTTC | CASSLTLMMGYTF
21 | NA | TRBJ1-1 | once | TRBV21-1 | TGTGCCAGCAGCAAAGCGAAAAGTGAAAAAATGTGGGGACGGGAGAACACTGAAGCTTTCTTT | CASSKAKSEKMWGRENTEAFF
15 | TRBD1 | TRBJ2-3 | NA | TRBV9 | TGTGCCAGCAGCGCGACAGGGGGCTGGTCAGATACGCAGTATTTT | CASSATGGWSDTQYF
16 | TRBD1 | TRBJ1-6 | NA | TRBV2 | TGTGCCAGCAGTAGAGGACAGGGCGCTGATAATTCACCCCTCCACTTT | CASSRGQGADNSPLHF
14 | NA | TRBJ2-3 | NA | TRBV28 | TGTGCCAGCAGTTTTAGTGTCAGGCAAGATACGCAGTATTTT | CASSFSVRQDTQYF
15 | NA | TRBJ1-4 | NA | TRBV7-2 | TGTGCCAGCAGCCATGCGGGCAGGGCCGATGAAAAACTGTTTTTT | CASSHAGRADEKLFF
13 | NA | TRBJ2-7 | NA | TRBV4-1 | TGCGCCAGCAGCCAAGATGGCCACTCGAGGAGGGACTTC | CASSQDGHSRRDF
15 | TRBD2 | TRBJ2-7 | NA | TRBV6-1 | TGTGCCACAGGACTAGCGGGGGCCTCCTCCTACGAGCAGTACTTC | CATGLAGASSYEQYF
16 | NA | TRBJ1-1 | NA | TRBV25-1 | TGTGCCAGCAGTGAATTTGGGCAGAGCATGAACACTGAAGCTTTCTTT | CASSEFGQSMNTEAFF
12 | NA | TRBJ2-3 | NA | TRBV5-1 | TGCGCCAGCAGCTTCATCGAAGATACGCAGTATTTT | CASSFIEDTQYF
14 | TRBD1 | TRBJ1-5 | NA | TRBV6-5 | TGTGCCAGCAGCGGACAGGGGAAGGAGCAGCCCCAGCATTTT | CASSGQGKEQPQHF
16 | TRBD2 | TRBJ2-3 | NA | TRBV5-6 | TGTGCCAGCAGCTTGAGGAGACTAGCGAGCACAGATACGCAGTATTTT | CASSLRRLASTDTQYF
16 | TRBD2 | TRBJ2-2 | NA | TRBV19 | TGTGCCAGTAGTAGAACTAGCGGGAGTGGCACCGGGGAGCTGTTTTTT | CASSRTSGSGTGELFF
14 | NA | TRBJ2-4 | NA | TRBV19 | TGTGCCAGTAGTATCGGAATTAGCGGAAACATTCAGTACTTC | CASSIGISGNIQYF
16 | NA | TRBJ2-3 | NA | TRBV9 | TGTGCCAGCAGCGTAGGTTCGGGGAGGGGGACAGATACGCAGTATTTT | CASSVGSGRGTDTQYF
15 | TRBD2 | TRBJ2-3 | NA | TRBV6-6 | TGTGCCAGCGGTCGGACTAGCGGGGTCACAGATACGCAGTATTTT | CASGRTSGVTDTQYF
13 | NA | TRBJ2-7 | NA | TRBV7-2 | TGTGCCAGCAGCCCCGGGCGTGATTACGAGCAGTACTTC | CASSPGRDYEQYF
16 | TRBD1 | TRBJ1-6 | NA | TRBV27 | TGTGCCAGCAGTTTTAAGGACAGGGGTTGGGCTTCACCCCTCCACTTT | CASSFKDRGWASPLHF
15 | NA | TRBJ2-2 | NA | TRBV5-6 | TGTGCCAGCAGCTTCGGGCAGGGGTACACCGGGGAGCTGTTTTTT | CASSFGQGYTGELFF